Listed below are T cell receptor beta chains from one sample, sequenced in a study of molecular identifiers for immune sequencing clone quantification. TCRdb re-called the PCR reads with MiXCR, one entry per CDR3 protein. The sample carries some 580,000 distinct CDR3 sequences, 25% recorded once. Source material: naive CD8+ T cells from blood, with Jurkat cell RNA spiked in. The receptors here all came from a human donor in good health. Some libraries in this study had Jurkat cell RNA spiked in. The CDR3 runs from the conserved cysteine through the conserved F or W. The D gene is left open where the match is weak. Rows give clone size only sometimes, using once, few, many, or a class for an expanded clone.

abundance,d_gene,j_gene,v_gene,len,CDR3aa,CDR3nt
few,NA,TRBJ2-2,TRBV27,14,CASSFFGNTGELFF,TGTGCCAGCAGTTTTTTTGGCAACACCGGGGAGCTGTTTTTT
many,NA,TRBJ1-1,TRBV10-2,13,CASREGGGTEAFF,TGCGCCAGCAGGGAAGGAGGCGGCACTGAAGCTTTCTTT
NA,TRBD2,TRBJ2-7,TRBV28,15,CASTLGLAGNYEQYF,TGTGCCAGCACCCTGGGACTAGCGGGAAACTACGAGCAGTACTTC
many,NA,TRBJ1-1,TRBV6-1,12,CASNLGITEAFF,TGTGCCAGCAATCTTGGGATAACTGAAGCTTTCTTT
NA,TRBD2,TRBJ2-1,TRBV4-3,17,CASSQDRGLAGGNEQFF,TGCGCCAGCAGCCAAGATCGAGGACTAGCGGGAGGTAATGAGCAGTTCTTC
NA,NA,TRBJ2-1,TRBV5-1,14,CASGLDAKGNERFF,TGCGCCAGCGGCTTGGATGCGAAGGGGAATGAGCGGTTCTTC
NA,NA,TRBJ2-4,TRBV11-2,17,CASSLGLVRLAKNIQYF,TGTGCCAGCAGCTTAGGCCTTGTGAGACTAGCCAAAAACATTCAGTACTTC
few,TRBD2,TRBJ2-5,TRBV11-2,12,CASSPRGGTQYF,TGTGCCAGCAGCCCGCGCGGGGGGACCCAGTACTTC
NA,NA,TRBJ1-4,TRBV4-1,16,CASRDPRLATNEKLFF,TGCGCCAGCAGGGACCCCAGGCTTGCAACTAATGAAAAACTGTTTTTT
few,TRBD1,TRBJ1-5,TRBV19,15,CASSRGQGNNQPQHF,TGTGCCAGTAGTAGGGGACAGGGGAACAATCAGCCCCAGCATTTT
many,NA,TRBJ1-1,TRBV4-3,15,CASSQVQGGGAEAFF,TGCGCCAGCAGCCAAGTGCAGGGTGGGGGTGCTGAAGCTTTCTTT
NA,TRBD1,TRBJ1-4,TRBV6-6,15,CASSYEAGGREKLFF,TGTGCCAGCAGTTACGAGGCAGGGGGCCGAGAAAAACTGTTTTTT
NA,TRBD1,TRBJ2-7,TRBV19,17,CASSYGTGDSLSYEQYF,TGTGCCAGTAGTTACGGGACAGGGGATTCCCTCTCCTACGAGCAGTACTTC
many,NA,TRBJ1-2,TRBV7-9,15,CASSLVSPGSGDYTF,TGTGCCAGCAGCTTAGTCAGTCCGGGTAGCGGCGACTACACCTTC
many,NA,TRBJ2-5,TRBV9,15,CASSVVGRRQETQYF,TGTGCCAGCAGCGTAGTGGGTAGAAGACAAGAGACCCAGTACTTC
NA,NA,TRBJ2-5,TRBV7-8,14,CASSSLAGWETQYF,TGTGCCAGCAGCTCCCTTGCGGGGTGGGAGACCCAGTACTTC
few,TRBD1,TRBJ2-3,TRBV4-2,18,CASSPLGGGTGAGDTQYF,TGTGCCAGCAGCCCCCTAGGGGGAGGGACAGGGGCTGGAGATACGCAGTATTTT
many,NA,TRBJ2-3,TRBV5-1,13,CASSRTLTDTQYF,TGCGCCAGCAGCAGAACCCTCACAGATACGCAGTATTTT
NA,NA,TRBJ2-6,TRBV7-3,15,CASSLGAFGANVLTF,TGTGCCAGCAGCTTAGGAGCTTTTGGGGCCAACGTCCTGACTTTC
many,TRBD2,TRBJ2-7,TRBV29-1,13,CSVSGTRGHEQYF,TGCAGCGTCTCCGGGACTAGAGGTCACGAGCAGTACTTC
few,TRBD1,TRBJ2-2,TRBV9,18,CASSTRPGQGKDTGELFF,TGTGCCAGCAGCACGCGACCGGGACAGGGGAAGGACACCGGGGAGCTGTTTTTT
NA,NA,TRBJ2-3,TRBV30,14,CAWSTGGSTDTQYF,TGTGCCTGGAGTACGGGGGGCAGCACAGATACGCAGTATTTT
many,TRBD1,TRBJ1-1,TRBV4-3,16,CASSQDLRTGRTEAFF,TGCGCCAGCAGCCAAGATCTCCGGACAGGGAGGACTGAAGCTTTCTTT
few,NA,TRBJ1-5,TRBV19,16,CASSMMDRGGNQPQHF,TGTGCCAGTAGTATGATGGACAGAGGGGGCAATCAGCCCCAGCATTTT
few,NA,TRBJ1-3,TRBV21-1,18,CASSKVAGSLLSGNTIYF,TGTGCCAGCAGCAAGGTGGCAGGGAGCCTCCTCTCTGGAAACACCATATATTTT
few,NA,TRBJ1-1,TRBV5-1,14,CASSFGNPNTEAFF,TGCGCCAGCAGCTTTGGTAATCCGAACACTGAAGCTTTCTTT
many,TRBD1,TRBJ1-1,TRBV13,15,CASSLPGTVISEAFF,TGTGCCAGCAGCCTTCCCGGGACAGTGATAAGTGAAGCTTTCTTT
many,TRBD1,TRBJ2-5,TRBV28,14,CASSIGDRVETQYF,TGTGCCAGCAGTATAGGGGACAGGGTAGAGACCCAGTACTTC
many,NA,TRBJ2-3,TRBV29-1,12,CSVAGSEDTQYF,TGCAGCGTTGCCGGGAGCGAAGATACGCAGTATTTT